These 26 T cell receptor beta chains share one sample of origin, sequenced in a study of T-cell memory formation after mild COVID-19. One entry per CDR3 protein, called by TCRdb with MiXCR from the 5' RACE reads. Among fewer than 50,000 distinct CDR3 sequences listed, roughly 7% were seen once. Sequences were obtained from PBMCs or a T cell subset sorted from them (not recorded which). The receptors derive from a man between 18 and 29 years old who had mild COVID-19 (a few samples of this study predate the infection). Cell type and time point are not known.

The chain employs TRBV4-1 and TRBJ2-1, with TRBD2 identical over 11 bases. CDR1 MGHRA and CDR2 YSYEKL come from the germline V gene. CDR3 length: 16 amino acids. The ends lost 3 bases at V and 8 bases at J; junction bases unmatched: 9. CDR3 sequence reads: CASSHQTSGEGDEQFF. The DNA for the CDR3 is TGCGCCAGCAGCCACCAGACTAGCGGGGAGGGGGATGAGCAGTTCTTC.

The table lists this clonotype with many counts. J is TRBJ2-1 and V is TRBV7-9, with TRBD2 matching 12 bases. Germline V gene lookup returns CDR1 SEHNR and CDR2 FQNEAQ (reference sequence). This CDR3 has 16 amino acids. V lost 5 bases to trimming and J lost 3 bases; unmatched junction nucleotides: 5. DNA of the CDR3: TGTGCCAGCAGCCCGGGACTAGCGGGCTTCTACAATGAGCAGTTCTTC. Translating it yields CASSPGLAGFYNEQFF.

This clonotype was seen repeatedly, ten times or more. CDR3 region: CASRPGQGGTGELFF. The CDR3 nucleotides are TGTGCCAGCAGACCCGGACAGGGTGGGACCGGGGAGCTGTTTTTT. V is TRBV7-2 and J is TRBJ2-2, with 8 nucleotides matching TRBD1. This CDR3 is 15 amino acids long. Germline loops: CDR1 SGHTA, CDR2 FQGNSA. V shed 6 bases, J shed 5 bases, and the junction held 8 bases outside the gene matches.

The rearrangement links TRBV3-1 to TRBJ1-1, with D perhaps TRBD1 (5 bases). The length of the CDR3 is 13 residues. The V gene lost 4 bases and the J gene lost 4 bases, with 10 bases spanning the gap. The germline gives CDR1 LGHDT, CDR2 YNNKEL (reference sequence). The CDR3 DNA reads TGTGCCAGCAGCCTTCAGGGTACCACTGAAGCTTTCTTT. Its protein product is CASSLQGTTEAFF.

The chain has TRBV19 and TRBJ2-5, with TRBD1 matching over 7 bases. V shed 5 bases and J 7 bases; nucleotides not matched to a gene: 13. Germline CDR1 LNHDA, CDR2 SQIVND (reference sequence). The CDR3 length is 15 residues. CDR3 bases: TGTGCCAGTAGTGCAAACAGGGGCCGCCGGGGGACCCAGTACTTC. Protein product: CASSANRGRRGTQYF.

The chain carries TRBV7-6 and TRBJ2-2; TRBD1 might be the D (6 bases). Trimming pared 5 bases from V and 7 bases from J, leaving 14 bases between. Germline loops: CDR1 SGHVS, CDR2 FNYEAQ. There are 14 residues in the CDR3. The CDR3 nucleotides read TGTGCCAGCAGCCGAGTCCAGGGGTACGGGGAGCTGTTTTTT. It is translated as CASSRVQGYGELFF.

The table lists this clonotype with a few counts. The V call is TRBV6-5, the J call TRBJ1-1; D possibly corresponds to TRBD1 (5 bases). The CDR3 length is 15 residues. Trimming pared 2 bases from V and 6 bases from J, leaving 16 bases between. Germline loops: CDR1 MNHEY, CDR2 SVGAGI. CDR3 region: CASSYRGTAGSEAFF. The CDR3 DNA reads as TGTGCCAGCAGTTACCGCGGGACCGCGGGCTCTGAAGCTTTCTTT.

This chain links TRBV5-5 with TRBJ1-5, with 7 nucleotides matching TRBD1. Trimming at V came to 3 bases and at J to 2 bases, leaving 2 bases not matched to a gene. Germline V CDR1 and CDR2: SGHKS, YYEKEE (reference sequence). The CDR3 runs 14 residues. CDR3 protein: CASSSGGGNQPQHF. The CDR3 coding sequence is TGTGCCAGCAGCTCAGGGGGTGGCAATCAGCCCCAGCATTTT.

The chain has TRBV6-2 or TRBV6-3 and TRBJ1-1; D perhaps matches TRBD1 (5 bases). This CDR3 is 14 amino acids long. Per germline, CDR1 MNHEY and CDR2 SVGEGT. V was clipped by 6 bases and J by 10 bases, with 21 bases between them. CDR3 coding DNA: TGTGCCAGCAGCACCCCGGGTCGTACAGGAGGAGCTTTCTTT. Its protein product is CASSTPGRTGGAFF.

The chain has TRBV20-1 and TRBJ1-1; tentative D call: TRBD1 (6 bases). CDR1 and CDR2 (germline): DFQATT, SNEGSKA (reference sequence). V was pared by 6 bases and J by 2 bases, with 13 bases between. The CDR3 extends over 13 amino acids. CDR3 amino acids: CSAEGGLNTEAFF. In DNA form, the CDR3 reads TGCAGTGCGGAGGGGGGGCTAAACACTGAAGCTTTCTTT.

This clonotype turned up a few times. This chain uses TRBV12-3 or TRBV12-4 with TRBJ2-7; tentative D call: TRBD1 (6 bases). Trimming removed 2 bases from V and 9 bases from J, with 14 bases in between. This CDR3 comprises 13 residues. As DNA, the CDR3 is TGTGCCAGCAGTTTAACGGGACAACAACGGCAGTACTTC. It encodes CASSLTGQQRQYF.

This clonotype has a count of ten or more. The rearrangement uses TRBV5-5 and TRBJ1-5, with 11 bases aligning to TRBD1. The V gene end was trimmed by 5 bases and the J gene end by 7 bases; junction bases not matched to a gene: 8. The germline V gene encodes CDR1 SGHKS and CDR2 YYEKEE (reference sequence). The CDR3 contains 15 residues. The CDR3 DNA is TGTGCCAGCAGGTCGGACAGGGGGCCGGGGCAGCCCCAGCATTTT. Translating it yields CASRSDRGPGQPQHF.

This clonotype was counted many times. The rearrangement links TRBV4-2 to TRBJ2-7; 8 bases fit TRBD2. Trimming removed 3 bases from V and 3 bases from J; junction bases left unmatched: 13. This CDR3 has 17 amino acids. From germline, CDR1 is LGHNA and CDR2 YNFKEQ. CDR3 residues: CASSQPPTGLGIYEQYF. CDR3 DNA sequence: TGTGCCAGCAGCCAGCCCCCCACGGGACTAGGCATCTACGAGCAGTACTTC.

This chain uses TRBV11-3 with TRBJ2-5; possible D gene TRBD2, 6 bases. The germline CDR1 and CDR2 sequences are SGHNT and YENEEA. The V gene lost 0 bases and the J gene lost 8 bases, with 10 bases spanning the gap. The CDR3 runs 13 residues. Here the CDR3 reads CASSLDPGGTQYF. CDR3 coding DNA: TGTGCCAGCAGCTTAGATCCCGGGGGTACCCAGTACTTC.

This clonotype was picked up a small number of times. Here the CDR3 DNA reads TGCGCCAGCAGCTTGAGCGGCTACTCTAACACCGGGGAGCTGTTTTTT. Translating gives CASSLSGYSNTGELFF. The J gene is TRBJ2-2, the V gene TRBV5-1, with D tentatively TRBD2 (5 bases). This CDR3 spans 16 amino acids. CDR1 and CDR2 from the germline V gene are SGHRS and YFSETQ. Trimming pared 1 base from V and 2 bases from J, leaving 12 bases between.

The V gene is TRBV30, the J gene TRBJ2-3; D not certain. Germline-derived CDR1 and CDR2 are GTSNPN and SVGIG (reference sequence). The CDR3 loop spans 12 amino acids. V was trimmed by 0 bases and J by 8 bases, leaving 9 bases between them. CDR3 nucleotides: TGTGCCTGGAGTGTAGGAGCCCCTACGCAGTATTTT. Residues: CAWSVGAPTQYF.

The chain recombines TRBV7-2 with TRBJ2-3, with D tentatively TRBD2 (5 bases). There are 16 residues in the CDR3. Trimming took off 0 bases at V and 2 bases at J, with 12 bases between the two ends. Germline assignment: CDR1 SGHTA and CDR2 FQGNSA. This CDR3 is CASSLASGFVTDTQYF. In DNA, the CDR3 is TGTGCCAGCAGCTTAGCCTCGGGATTCGTCACAGATACGCAGTATTTT.

This clonotype was recorded a few times. This chain uses TRBV20-1 with TRBJ2-1; 12 bases match TRBD2. The V segment lost 0 bases and the J segment 8 bases; nucleotides outside the gene matches: 5. Germline V lookup: CDR1 DFQATT, CDR2 SNEGSKA (reference sequence). The CDR3 consists of 15 residues. In DNA form, the CDR3 reads TGCAGTGCTAGAGATGTTAGACTAGCGGGGGATGAGCAGTTCTTC. It specifies CSARDVRLAGDEQFF.

This clonotype was counted at least ten times. V and J are TRBV5-1 and TRBJ2-3; D not certain. Germline V gene data show CDR1 as SGHRS and CDR2 as YFSETQ. Trimming removed 0 bases from V and 2 bases from J, with 10 bases in between. This CDR3 is built from 15 residues. The CDR3 coding sequence is TGCGCCAGCAGCTTGGCTGACACTTCCACAGATACGCAGTATTTT. It translates to CASSLADTSTDTQYF.

This clonotype has ten or more counts. The junction departs from the called germline gene at one end, perhaps through a read error. The CDR3 protein is CASSVCGGPIAKNIQYF. CDR3 coding DNA: TGTGCTAGCAGCGTTTGCGGGGGGCCCATAGCCAAAAACATTCAGTACTTC. This chain uses TRBV7-7 with TRBJ2-4, with 8 bases lining up with TRBD2. Germline V gives CDR1 SSHAT, CDR2 FNYEAQ (reference sequence). The CDR3 sequence is 17 residues long.

This clonotype was recorded a few times. This chain connects TRBV5-1 to TRBJ2-5; a possible D gene is TRBD1 (6 bases). CDR3 length equals 14 residues. Trimming took 4 bases from V and 0 from J, leaving 10 bases between them. CDR1 and CDR2 from the germline V gene are SGHRS and YFSETQ. Here the CDR3 reads CASSPQGNQETQYF. In nucleotides, the CDR3 is TGCGCCAGCAGCCCACAGGGTAACCAAGAGACCCAGTACTTC.

The genes are TRBV5-6 and TRBJ2-5, with 7 positions matching TRBD2. This CDR3 region has 15 residues. V dropped 6 bases and J dropped 5; count of bases not matched to a gene: 13. Germline loops: CDR1 SGHDT, CDR2 YYEEEE. The CDR3 DNA is TGTGCCAGCACCGATGCCCGGGACTACGTGGAGACCCAGTACTTC. Amino acids: CASTDARDYVETQYF. The full variable domain, completed using reference TRBV5-6 and TRBJ2-5, is DAGVTQSPTHLIKTRGQQVTLRCSPKSGHDTVSWYQQALGQGPQFIFQYYEEEERQRGNFPDRFSGHQFPNYSSELNVNALLLGDSALYLCASTDARDYVETQYFGPGTRLLVL.

This clonotype was counted between two and nine times. The rearrangement joins TRBV7-8 to TRBJ1-6; D remains ambiguous. Trimming cost V 1 base and J 14 bases, with 12 bases left between them. CDR3 size: 13 residues. Germline V gene data show CDR1 as SGHVS and CDR2 as FQNEAQ. For the CDR3, the DNA is TGTGCCAGCAGCTTAGGCCCCCCCGAATCCCTCCACTTT. It encodes CASSLGPPESLHF.

This clonotype was seen repeatedly, ten times or more. The chain joins TRBV5-1 to TRBJ2-3; 9 bases match TRBD1. V lost 2 bases, J lost 3 bases, and 4 bases stayed unmatched. CDR1 is SGHRS and CDR2 is YFSETQ in the germline V gene. This CDR3 comprises 15 residues. This chain's CDR3 is CASSLQGAPTDTQYF. CDR3 coding DNA: TGCGCCAGCAGCTTACAGGGGGCGCCTACAGATACGCAGTATTTT.

This clonotype came up many times. V gene TRBV19 combines with J gene TRBJ2-3; 12 nucleotides align to TRBD2. The CDR3 sequence is 16 residues long. The V segment lost 7 bases and the J segment 2 bases; nucleotides outside the gene matches: 7. Germline V gene sequence: CDR1 LNHDA, CDR2 SQIVND (reference sequence). In nucleotides, the CDR3 is TGTGCCAGTAACGTACGACTAGCGGGGGCCACAGATACGCAGTATTTT. The encoded protein is CASNVRLAGATDTQYF.

The table lists this clonotype with a few counts. The gene calls are TRBV5-1 and TRBJ2-3; weak D call: TRBD1 (5 bases). The CDR3 runs 14 residues. Between the trimmed V and J ends, which lost 0 bases and 4 bases, there was a span of 9 bases. Germline V gene data show CDR1 as SGHRS and CDR2 as YFSETQ. CDR3 in amino acids: CASSLGQGSDTQYF. CDR3 in DNA: TGCGCCAGCAGCTTGGGGCAGGGTTCAGATACGCAGTATTTT.